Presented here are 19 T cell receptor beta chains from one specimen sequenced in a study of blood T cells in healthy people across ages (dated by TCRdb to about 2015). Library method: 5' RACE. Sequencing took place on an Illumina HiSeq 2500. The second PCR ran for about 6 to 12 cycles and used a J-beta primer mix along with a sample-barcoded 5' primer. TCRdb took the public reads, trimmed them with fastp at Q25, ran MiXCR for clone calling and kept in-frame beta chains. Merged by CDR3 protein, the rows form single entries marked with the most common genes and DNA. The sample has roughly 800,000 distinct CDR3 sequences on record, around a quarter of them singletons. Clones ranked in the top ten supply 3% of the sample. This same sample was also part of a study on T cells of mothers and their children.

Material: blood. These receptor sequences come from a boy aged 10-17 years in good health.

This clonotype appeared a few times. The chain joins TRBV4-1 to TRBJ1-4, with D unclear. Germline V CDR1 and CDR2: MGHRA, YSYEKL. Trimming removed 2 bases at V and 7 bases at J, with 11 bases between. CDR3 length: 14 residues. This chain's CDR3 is CASSQLRLSEKLFF. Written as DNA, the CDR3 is TGCGCCAGCAGCCAATTGCGCTTGAGTGAAAAACTGTTTTTT.

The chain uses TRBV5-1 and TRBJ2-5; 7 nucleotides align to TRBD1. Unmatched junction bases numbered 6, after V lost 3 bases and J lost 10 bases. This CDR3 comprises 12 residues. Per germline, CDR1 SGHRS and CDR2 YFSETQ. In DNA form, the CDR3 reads TGCGCCAGCAGCTCGGACAGGAAGGGCCAGTACTTC. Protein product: CASSSDRKGQYF.

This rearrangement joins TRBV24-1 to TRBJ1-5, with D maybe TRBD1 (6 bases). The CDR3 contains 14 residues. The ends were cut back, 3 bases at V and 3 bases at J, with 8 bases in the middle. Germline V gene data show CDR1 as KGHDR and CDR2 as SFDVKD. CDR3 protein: CATSDGQPNQPQHF. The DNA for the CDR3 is TGTGCCACCAGTGATGGACAGCCCAATCAGCCCCAGCATTTT.

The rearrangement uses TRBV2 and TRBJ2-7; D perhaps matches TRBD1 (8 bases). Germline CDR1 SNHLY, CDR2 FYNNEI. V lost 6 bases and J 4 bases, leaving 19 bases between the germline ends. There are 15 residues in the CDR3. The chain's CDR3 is CASRKDREGGYEQYF. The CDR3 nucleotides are TGTGCCAGCAGGAAGGACAGGGAGGGAGGATACGAGCAGTACTTC. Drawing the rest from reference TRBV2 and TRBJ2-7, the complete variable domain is EPEVTQTPSHQVTQMGQEVILRCVPISNHLYFYWYRQILGQKVEFLVSFYNNEISEKSEIFDDQFSVERPDGSNFTLKIRSTKLEDSAMYFCASRKDREGGYEQYFGPGTRLTVT.

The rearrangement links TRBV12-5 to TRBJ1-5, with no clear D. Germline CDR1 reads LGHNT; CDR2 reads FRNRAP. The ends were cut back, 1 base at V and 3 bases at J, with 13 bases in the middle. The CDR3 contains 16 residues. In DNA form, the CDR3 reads TGTGCTAGTGGTTTGGCGCTGCCAAGGGTCAATCAGCCCCAGCATTTT. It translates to CASGLALPRVNQPQHF.

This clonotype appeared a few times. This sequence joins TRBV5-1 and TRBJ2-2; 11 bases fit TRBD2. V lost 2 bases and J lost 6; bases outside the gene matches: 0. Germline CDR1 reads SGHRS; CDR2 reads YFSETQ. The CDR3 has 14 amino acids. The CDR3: CASSLLAGAGELFF. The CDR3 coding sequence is TGCGCCAGCAGCTTACTAGCGGGGGCCGGGGAGCTGTTTTTT.

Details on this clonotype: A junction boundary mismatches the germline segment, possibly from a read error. The DNA of the CDR3 is TGTGCCAGCAGCCTACAGGGAAACACTGAAGCTCTCTTT. Protein sequence: CASSLQGNTEALF. The V and J genes are TRBV14 and TRBJ1-1, with a tentative D call TRBD1 (6 bases). CDR3 size: 13 residues. From germline, CDR1 is SGHDN and CDR2 FVKESK.

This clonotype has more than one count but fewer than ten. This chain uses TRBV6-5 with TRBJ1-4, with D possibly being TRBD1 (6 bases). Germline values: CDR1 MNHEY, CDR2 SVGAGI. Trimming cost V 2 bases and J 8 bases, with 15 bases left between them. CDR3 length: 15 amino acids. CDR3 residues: CASSYGQIPGEKLFF. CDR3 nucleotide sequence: TGTGCCAGCAGTTACGGACAGATCCCCGGGGAAAAACTGTTTTTT.

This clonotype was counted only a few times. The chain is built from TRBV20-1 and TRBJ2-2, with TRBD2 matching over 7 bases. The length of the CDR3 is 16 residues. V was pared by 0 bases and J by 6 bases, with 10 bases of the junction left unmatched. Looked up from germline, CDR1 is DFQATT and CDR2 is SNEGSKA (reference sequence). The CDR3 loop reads CSARDLGGGLSGELFF. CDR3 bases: TGCAGTGCTAGAGATCTGGGGGGGGGACTGTCCGGGGAGCTGTTTTTT.

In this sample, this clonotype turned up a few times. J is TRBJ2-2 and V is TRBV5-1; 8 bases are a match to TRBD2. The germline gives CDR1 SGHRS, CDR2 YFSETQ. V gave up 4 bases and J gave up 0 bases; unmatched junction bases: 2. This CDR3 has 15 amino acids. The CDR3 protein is CASSTGLANTGELFF. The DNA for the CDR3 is TGCGCCAGCAGCACGGGACTAGCGAACACCGGGGAGCTGTTTTTT.

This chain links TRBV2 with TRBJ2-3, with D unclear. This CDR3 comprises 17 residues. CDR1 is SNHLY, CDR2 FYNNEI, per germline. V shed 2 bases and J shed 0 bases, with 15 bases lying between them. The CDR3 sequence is CASSEYPLAGSTDTQYF. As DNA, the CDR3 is TGTGCCAGCAGTGAATACCCCCTCGCAGGTAGCACAGATACGCAGTATTTT.

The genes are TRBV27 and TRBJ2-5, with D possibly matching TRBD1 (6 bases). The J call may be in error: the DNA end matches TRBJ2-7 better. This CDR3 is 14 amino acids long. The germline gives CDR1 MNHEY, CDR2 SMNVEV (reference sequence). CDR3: CASSHRDTSYEQYF. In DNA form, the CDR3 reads TGTGCCAGCAGTCACCGGGACACTTCCTACGAGCAGTACTTC.

This CDR3 is CASSRALAGGAVYEQYF. As DNA, the CDR3 is TGCGCCAGCAGCCGAGCCCTAGCGGGGGGGGCAGTGTACGAGCAGTACTTC. This rearrangement joins TRBV5-1 to TRBJ2-7, with 12 bases identical to TRBD2. J was trimmed by 4 bases and V by 4 bases; bases with no gene match: 12. Germline V gene data show CDR1 as SGHRS and CDR2 as YFSETQ. There are 17 residues in the CDR3.

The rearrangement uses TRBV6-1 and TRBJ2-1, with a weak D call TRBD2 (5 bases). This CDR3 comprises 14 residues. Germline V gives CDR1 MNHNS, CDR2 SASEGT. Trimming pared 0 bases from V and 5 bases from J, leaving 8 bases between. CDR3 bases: TGTGCCAGCAGTGAAGCTCCCGGGGACAATGAGCAGTTCTTC. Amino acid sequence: CASSEAPGDNEQFF.

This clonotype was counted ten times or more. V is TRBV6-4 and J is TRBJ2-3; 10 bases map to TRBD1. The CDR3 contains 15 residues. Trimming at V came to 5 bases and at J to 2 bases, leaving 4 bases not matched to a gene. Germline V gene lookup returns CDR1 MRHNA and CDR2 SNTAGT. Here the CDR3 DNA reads TGTGCCAGCAGTTCCGGGACAGGGGACACAGATACGCAGTATTTT. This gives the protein CASSSGTGDTDTQYF.

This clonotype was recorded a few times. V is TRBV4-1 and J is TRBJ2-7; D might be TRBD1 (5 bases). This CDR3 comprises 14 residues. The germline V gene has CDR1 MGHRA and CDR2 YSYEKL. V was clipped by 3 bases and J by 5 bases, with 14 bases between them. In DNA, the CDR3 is TGCGCCAGCAGCCAGTATCAGGGCACCAACGAGCAGTACTTC. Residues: CASSQYQGTNEQYF.

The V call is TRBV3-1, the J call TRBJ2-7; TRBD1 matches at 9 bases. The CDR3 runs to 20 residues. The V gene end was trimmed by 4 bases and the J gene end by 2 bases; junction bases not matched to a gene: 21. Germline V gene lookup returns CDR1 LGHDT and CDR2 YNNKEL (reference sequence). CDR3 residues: CASSPLRRGQGSSWTYEQYF. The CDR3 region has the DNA TGTGCCAGCAGCCCCTTAAGACGGGGACAGGGAAGTTCGTGGACCTACGAGCAGTACTTC.

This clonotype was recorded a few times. The CDR3 loop reads CASSPIPNTGELFF. The CDR3 DNA sequence: TGTGCCAGCAGCCCGATTCCGAACACCGGGGAGCTGTTTTTT. The chain combines TRBV11-2 with TRBJ2-2; D call uncertain. This CDR3 is built from 14 residues. CDR1 SGHAT and CDR2 FQNNGV come from the germline V gene. V was clipped by 5 bases and J by 0 bases, with 7 bases between them.

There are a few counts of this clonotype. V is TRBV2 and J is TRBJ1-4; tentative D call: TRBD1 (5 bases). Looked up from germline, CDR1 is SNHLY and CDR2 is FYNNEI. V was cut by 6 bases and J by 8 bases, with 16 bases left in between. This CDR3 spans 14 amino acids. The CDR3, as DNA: TGTGCCAGCAGGATTGACAGCGGGAAGGAAAAACTGTTTTTT. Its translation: CASRIDSGKEKLFF.